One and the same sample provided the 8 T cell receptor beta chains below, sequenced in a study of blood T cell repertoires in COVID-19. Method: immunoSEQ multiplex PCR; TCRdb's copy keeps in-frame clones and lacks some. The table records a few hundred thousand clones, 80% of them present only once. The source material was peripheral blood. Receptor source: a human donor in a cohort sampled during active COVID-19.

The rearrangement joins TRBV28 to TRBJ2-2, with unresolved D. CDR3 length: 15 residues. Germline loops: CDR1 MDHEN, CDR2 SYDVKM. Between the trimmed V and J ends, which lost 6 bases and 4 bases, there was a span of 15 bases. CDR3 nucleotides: TGTGCCAGCAGCCCTGGAAACGCAGGCACCGGGGAGCTGTTTTTT. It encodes CASSPGNAGTGELFF. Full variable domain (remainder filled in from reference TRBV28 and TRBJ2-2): DVKVTQSSRYLVKRTGEKVFLECVQDMDHENMFWYRQDPGLGLRLIYFSYDVKMKEKGDIPEGYSVSREKKERFSLILESASTNQTSMYLCASSPGNAGTGELFFGEGSRLTVL.

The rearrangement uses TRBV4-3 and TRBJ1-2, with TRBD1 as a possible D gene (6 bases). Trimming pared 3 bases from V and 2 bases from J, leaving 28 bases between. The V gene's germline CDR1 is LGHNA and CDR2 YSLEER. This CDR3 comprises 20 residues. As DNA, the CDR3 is TGCGCCAGCAGCCAGAACCCCGGGACCCGGTTGGCGGGGGCCAACTATGGCTACACCTTC. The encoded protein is CASSQNPGTRLAGANYGYTF.

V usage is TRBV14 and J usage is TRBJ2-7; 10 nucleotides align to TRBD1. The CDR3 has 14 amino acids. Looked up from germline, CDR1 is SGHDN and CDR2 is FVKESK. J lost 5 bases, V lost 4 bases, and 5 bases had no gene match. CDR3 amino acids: CASSPLTGGDEQYF. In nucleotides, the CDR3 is TGTGCCAGCAGCCCTCTGACAGGGGGCGACGAGCAGTACTTC.

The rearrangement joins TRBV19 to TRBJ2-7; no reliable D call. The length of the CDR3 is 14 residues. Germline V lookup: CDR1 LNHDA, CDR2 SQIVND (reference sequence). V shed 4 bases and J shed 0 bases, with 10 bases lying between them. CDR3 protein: CASSRTVSSYEQYF. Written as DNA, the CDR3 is TGTGCCAGTAGTAGAACTGTGAGCTCCTACGAGCAGTACTTC. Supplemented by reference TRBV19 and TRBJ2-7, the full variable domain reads DGGITQSPKYLFRKEGQNVTLSCEQNLNHDAMYWYRQDPGQGLRLIYYSQIVNDFQKGDIAEGYSVSREKKESFPLTVTSAQKNPTAFYLCASSRTVSSYEQYFGPGTRLTVT.

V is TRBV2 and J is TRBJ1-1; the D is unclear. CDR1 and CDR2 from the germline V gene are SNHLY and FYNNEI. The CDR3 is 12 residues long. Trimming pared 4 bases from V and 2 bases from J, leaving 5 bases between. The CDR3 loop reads CASSASNTEAFF. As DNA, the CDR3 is TGTGCCAGCAGTGCTTCTAACACTGAAGCTTTCTTT.

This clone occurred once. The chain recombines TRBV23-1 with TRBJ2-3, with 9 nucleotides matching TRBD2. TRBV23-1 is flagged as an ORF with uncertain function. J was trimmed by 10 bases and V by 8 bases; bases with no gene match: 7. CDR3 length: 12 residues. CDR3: CASGLAPLPQYF. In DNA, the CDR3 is TGCGCCAGCGGACTAGCGCCCCTCCCGCAGTATTTT.

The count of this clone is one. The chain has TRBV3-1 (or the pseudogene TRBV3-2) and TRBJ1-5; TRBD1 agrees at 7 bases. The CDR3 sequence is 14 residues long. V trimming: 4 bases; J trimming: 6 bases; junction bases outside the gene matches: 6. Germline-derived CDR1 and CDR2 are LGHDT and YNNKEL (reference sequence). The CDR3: CASSPYRGGQPQHF. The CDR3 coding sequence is TGTGCCAGCAGCCCCTACAGGGGCGGTCAGCCCCAGCATTTT.

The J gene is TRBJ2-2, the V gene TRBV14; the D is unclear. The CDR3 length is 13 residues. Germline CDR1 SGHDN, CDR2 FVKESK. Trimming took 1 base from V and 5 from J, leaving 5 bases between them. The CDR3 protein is CASSQGLTGELFF. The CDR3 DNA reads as TGTGCCAGCAGCCAAGGTTTAACCGGGGAGCTGTTTTTT.